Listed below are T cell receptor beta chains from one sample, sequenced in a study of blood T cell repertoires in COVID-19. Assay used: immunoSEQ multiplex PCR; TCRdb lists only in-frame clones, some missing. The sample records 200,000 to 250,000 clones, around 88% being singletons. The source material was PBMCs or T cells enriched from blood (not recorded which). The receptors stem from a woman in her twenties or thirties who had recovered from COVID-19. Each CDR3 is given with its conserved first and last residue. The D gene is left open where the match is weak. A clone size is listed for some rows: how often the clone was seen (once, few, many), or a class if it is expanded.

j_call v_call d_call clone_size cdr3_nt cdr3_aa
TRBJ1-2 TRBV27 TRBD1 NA TGTGCCAGCAGCCCGACAGGGGGCCACTATGGCTGCACCTTC CASSPTGGHYGCTF
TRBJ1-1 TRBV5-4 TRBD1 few TGTGCCAGCAGCTTGGAGGGGGCGCGTAACACTGAAGCTTTCTTT CASSLEGARNTEAFF
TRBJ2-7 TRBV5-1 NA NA TGCGCCAGCAGCTTGGCCGAGCAGGGTTTCGACGAGCAGTACTTC CASSLAEQGFDEQYF
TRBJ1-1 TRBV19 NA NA TGTGCCAGTAGTATAGCCAGGGCAAGCACTGAAGCTTTCTTT CASSIARASTEAFF
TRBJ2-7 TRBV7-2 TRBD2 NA TGTGCCAGCAGAAAGGACGGGAGGGCCTCCAACGAGCAGTACTTC CASRKDGRASNEQYF
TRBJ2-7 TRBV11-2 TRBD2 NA TGTGCCAGCAGCTACGGGACTAGCTACGAGCAGTACTTC CASSYGTSYEQYF
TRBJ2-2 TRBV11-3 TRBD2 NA TGTGCCAGCAGCCATGGGGGGAGGGGCCCCATGGGGATGGTCGGGGAGCTGTTTTTT CASSHGGRGPMGMVGELFF
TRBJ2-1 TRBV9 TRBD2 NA TGTGCCAGCGCGGGACTAGCGGGAGCTGGCGCCTACAATGAACAGTTCTTC CASAGLAGAGAYNEQFF
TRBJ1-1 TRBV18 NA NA TGTGCCAGCTCACCTTCGACAGATGGCACTGAAGCTTTCTTT CASSPSTDGTEAFF
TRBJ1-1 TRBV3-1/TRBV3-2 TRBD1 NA TGTGCCAGCAGCCAAGATCACAGGGGGCGCGGGGCTGAAGCTTTCTTT CASSQDHRGRGAEAFF
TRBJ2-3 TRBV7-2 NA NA TGTGCCAGCAGCTACCCCGGGACAGATACGCAGTATTTT CASSYPGTDTQYF
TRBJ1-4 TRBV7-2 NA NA TGTGCCAGCAGTTGGAGGGGGGGCCCCACAACTAATGAAAAACTGTTTTTT CASSWRGGPTTNEKLFF
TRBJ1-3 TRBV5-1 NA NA TGCGCCAGCAGCTTAGCAGGGGCCGATCGGGGAAACACCATATATTTT CASSLAGADRGNTIYF
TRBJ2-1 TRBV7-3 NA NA TGTGCCAGCAGCTTAGGGCCCTCGGCGGGCAATGAGCAGTTCTTC CASSLGPSAGNEQFF
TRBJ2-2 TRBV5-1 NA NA TGCGCCAGCAGCTTGGTTTTCGGCGGGGAGCTGTTTTTT CASSLVFGGELFF
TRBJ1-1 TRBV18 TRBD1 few TGTGCCAGCTCACGACAACCGGGACAGGACACTGAAGCTTTCTTT CASSRQPGQDTEAFF
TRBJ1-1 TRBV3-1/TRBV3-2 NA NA TGTGCCAGCAGCCACAGAGGACAGCCGGCCTTCTTT CASSHRGQPAFF
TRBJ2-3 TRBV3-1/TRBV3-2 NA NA TGTGCCAGCAGCCAAGATCGAGGTACGCAGTATTTT CASSQDRGTQYF
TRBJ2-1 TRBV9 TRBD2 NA TGTGCCAGCAGCGCTAGCGGGAGCGGCCAGAATGAGCAGTTCTTC CASSASGSGQNEQFF
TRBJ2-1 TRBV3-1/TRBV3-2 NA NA TGTGCCAGCAGCCAATACCGGGACTGGAGCTCCTACAATGAGCAGTTCTTC CASSQYRDWSSYNEQFF
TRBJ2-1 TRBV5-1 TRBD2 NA TGCGCCAGCAGCTTCTCCAGCGGGATAGGAAATGAGCAGTTCTTC CASSFSSGIGNEQFF
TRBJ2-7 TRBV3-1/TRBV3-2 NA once TGTGCCAGCAGCGCAGCGAGGGGGAACTACGAGCAGTACTTC CASSAARGNYEQYF
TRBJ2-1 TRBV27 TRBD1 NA TGTGCCAGCAGCAGCCACCCACAGGGGGCTAGTGAGCAGTTCTTC CASSSHPQGASEQFF
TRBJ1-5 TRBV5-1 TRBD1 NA TGCGCCAGCAGCCGTACAGGGGGCAGGGATCAGCCCCAGCATTTT CASSRTGGRDQPQHF